This TCR beta chain was profiled in a study of patients and donors after allogeneic stem cell transplantation. CDR1 is SGHTA, CDR2 FQGTGA, per germline. This CDR3 comprises 15 residues. The J segment lost 4 bases and the V segment lost 2 bases, leaving 4 bases of the junction unmatched. A few counts support this clonotype. TCRdb itself ran the RT-PCR reads through MiXCR, one entry per CDR3 protein. The sample holds about 110,000 distinct CDR3 sequences; approximately 35% are singletons and the top ten take approximately 30%. The chain is built from TRBV7-3 and TRBJ2-2; 7 nucleotides line up with TRBD2. This receptor was taken from a human donor who was either an allogeneic HSCT recipient or a stem cell or donor lymphocyte infusion donor (not recorded which). It is not recorded whose cells these are; they may come from a transplant donor. Sequenced material: blood, either unsorted or a sorted T cell fraction (not recorded which). The CDR3 loop reads CASSLGLAATGELFF. In DNA, the CDR3 is TGTGCCAGCAGCTTAGGGCTAGCGGCCACCGGGGAGCTGTTTTTT.